This T cell receptor (beta chain) stems from a study of blood T cells in healthy people across ages. This CDR3 has 15 residues. V shed 4 bases and J 3 bases; nucleotides not matched to a gene: 9. Germline CDR1 is SGHRS and CDR2 is YFSETQ. Every sample had a minimum of 6 million PBMCs isolated. This clonotype was seen a single time. Primed by a sample-barcoded 5' primer and a J-beta primer mix, a second PCR proceeded for 7 to 11 cycles. A template-switch adaptor containing 12 random nucleotides labeled each cDNA molecule. Via MiXCR, TCRdb re-called the 5' RACE reads, giving one row per CDR3 protein. The table shows 1.2 million to 1.5 million distinct CDR3 sequences, with 40% to 50% occurring only once.

V gene TRBV5-1 combines with J gene TRBJ2-7; 8 nucleotides align to TRBD2. Sequencing used blood. This TCR was sampled from a woman younger than 30 in good health. CDR3 sequence reads: CASSHDLAGNYEQYF. The CDR3, as DNA: TGCGCCAGCAGCCACGACTTAGCGGGAAACTACGAGCAGTACTTC.